This note documents a single TCR beta chain sequence. Its specificity is not known. The sample belongs to a study of cytomegalovirus exposure and HLA in healthy donors. As for the study in general: Caucasian-associated ancestry cluster membership applied to about 77% of around 400 genotyped donors.

General study results and limits: Among the CMV-associated chains, a few were confirmed in vitro as specific for CMV antigens. Reportedly, a later analysis found an Asian-associated ancestry cluster had fewer N-insertions than the roughly 700-donor mean.

With 60 Vbeta and 13 Jbeta primers, the PCR was carried out. Only in-frame clones appear in the TCRdb table, and some are missing; sequencing was by immunoSEQ multiplex PCR. This sample's clone table lists approximately 45,000 clones. Every donor was a healthy person donating bone marrow. J gave up 7 bases and V 3 bases, and 10 bases lay outside the gene matches. The CDR3 consists of 16 residues. Germline CDR1 is LNHDA and CDR2 is SQIVND (reference sequence). Material for sequencing was PBMCs. The V call is TRBV19, the J call TRBJ1-4; 8 bases are shared with TRBD1. The receptor was isolated from a woman between 40 and 50 years old in good health and CMV-seronegative. The CDR3 coding sequence is TGTGCCAGTAGTATTTTCGCCGGGACAGGCCCTGAAAAACTGTTTTTT. Its translation: CASSIFAGTGPEKLFF.